This note documents a single T cell receptor beta chain sequence. What it binds is not known. These data belong to a study of T cells in narcolepsy. About the study: Healthy controls were enrolled alongside patients with narcolepsy type 1 or type 2.

Overall study results and limits: Autoreactive clone sequences were missing from some blood memory CD4+ repertoires. HCRT-specific and TRIB2-specific autoreactive clonotypes appeared among same-patient CSF and blood CD4+ clonotypes.

The assay was immunoSEQ multiplex PCR, and TCRdb's table has in-frame clones only and misses some. The sample has more than 30,000 clones; under 85% are singletons. The germline V gene encodes CDR1 SGHTA and CDR2 FQGNSA. V shed 5 bases and J shed 1 base, with 14 bases lying between them. This CDR3 contains 15 residues. This chain joins TRBV7-2 and TRBJ1-1, with a tentative D call TRBD1 (6 bases). Material: CD45RA- memory CD4+ T cells from PBMCs. This receptor was taken from a human donor with narcolepsy. CDR3 nucleotides: TGTGCCAGCAGCCCCAAGACAGGCGCGAACACTGAAGCTTTCTTT. Translating it yields CASSPKTGANTEAFF.